This T cell receptor beta chain was identified during a study of T cell responses to AZD1222 COVID-19 vaccine (dated by TCRdb to 2020 to 2022). In the study overall: Because spike-specific TCR depth and breadth did not differ between the two schedules, AZD1222 recipients who got a second dose at roughly 4 weeks were pooled with those who got a second dose at roughly 12 weeks. A total of just over 230 trial participants underwent TCR sequencing, of whom some 210 received two doses of AZD1222 and about 26 received two doses of the MenACWY control vaccine. Trial participants were enrolled by age into subgroups of 18-55, 56-69 and 70-plus years, and around 150, 28 and 57 TCR-sequenced participants, respectively, were included in these subgroups.

The CDR3 regions of human TCRbeta chains were analyzed by immunosequencing. On the study's bioinformatics: Repertoire TCRs were checked for matches against a reference library of SARS-CoV-2-specific TCRs that had been generated using the MIRA antigen-specificity platform. Breadth was defined as the fraction of unique TCRs that were SARS-CoV-2-associated, and depth was defined as the fraction of total T cells that were SARS-CoV-2-associated. Using the MIRA data, each spike-specific TCR was mapped to the spike region that the TCR reacts to and placed in a CD4 or CD8 class. Log10-transformed breadth and depth values were compared by one-way ANOVA with Sidak's multiple comparisons tests. Drawn from immuneACCESS, this table holds only the in-frame rearrangements with V and J called that TCRdb kept. Clones are partly lost; checked studies trace under half to an unresolved V gene and leave the rest unexplained. That table supplies the V and J calls and clone size; D and trimming were determined from the DNA. Recorded for this sample are about 190,000 clones; 80% to 95% of them occurred a single time. Together, the top ten hold over 1% of the sample.

Findings and caveats that apply to the study as a whole: Participants were mostly white British, with more females than males. The authors suggested clonal diversity may have been underestimated. Reportedly, almost half of the unique spike-specific TCRs recognized epitopes lying outside the regions that are mutated in the B.1.351 and B.1.1.7 variants. Vaccine-associated CD4 TCRs spanned the whole spike protein, with dominant responses in regions 160-218 and 743-854. Because no day 14 peak-response samples were available, the repertoires could be characterized only after the peak T cell response. Only five or six AZD1222 recipients were SARS-CoV-2 seropositive at baseline, limiting conclusions about previously exposed vaccinees. A significant rise in spike-specific TCR breadth and depth was observed after two AZD1222 doses relative to day 0 and relative to MenACWY recipients. In the small 56-69-year group, the increase in depth fell short of significance, most likely because of low power.

Only a few counts were recorded for this clone. Its antigen is not yet known. The sample holds no much larger clone one base away, and base qualities are not on file. V has 3 bases trimmed and J has 4 bases trimmed; junction bases matching no gene number 11. Counted from cysteine to phenylalanine, this CDR3 has 15 amino acids. The CDR3 DNA has 45 bases and is translated from base 1. Via the germline V gene (reference sequence), CDR1 is GTSNPN and CDR2 SVGIG. The time point label on this specimen signifies: baseline before first vaccination. The vaccinee samples were drawn from two UK trials, COV001 and COV002, one of which was a single-blind randomized controlled phase 2/3 trial testing AZD1222 (ChAdOx1 nCoV-19) in healthy adults. For TCRbeta chain sequencing, PBMC samples from trial participants were taken at day 0 and at day 28 after the second dose.

This sequence uses TRBV30 and TRBJ2-5; TRBD1 fits 7 bases in the junction. The sequences come from peripheral blood, collected on day 0 of AZD1222 vaccination. The sequence was obtained from an adult in good health. The CDR3 loop reads CAWRGKGAAGETQYF. The DNA is as follows: TGTGCCTGGAGGGGAAAGGGGGCTGCGGGAGAGACCCAGTACTTC.